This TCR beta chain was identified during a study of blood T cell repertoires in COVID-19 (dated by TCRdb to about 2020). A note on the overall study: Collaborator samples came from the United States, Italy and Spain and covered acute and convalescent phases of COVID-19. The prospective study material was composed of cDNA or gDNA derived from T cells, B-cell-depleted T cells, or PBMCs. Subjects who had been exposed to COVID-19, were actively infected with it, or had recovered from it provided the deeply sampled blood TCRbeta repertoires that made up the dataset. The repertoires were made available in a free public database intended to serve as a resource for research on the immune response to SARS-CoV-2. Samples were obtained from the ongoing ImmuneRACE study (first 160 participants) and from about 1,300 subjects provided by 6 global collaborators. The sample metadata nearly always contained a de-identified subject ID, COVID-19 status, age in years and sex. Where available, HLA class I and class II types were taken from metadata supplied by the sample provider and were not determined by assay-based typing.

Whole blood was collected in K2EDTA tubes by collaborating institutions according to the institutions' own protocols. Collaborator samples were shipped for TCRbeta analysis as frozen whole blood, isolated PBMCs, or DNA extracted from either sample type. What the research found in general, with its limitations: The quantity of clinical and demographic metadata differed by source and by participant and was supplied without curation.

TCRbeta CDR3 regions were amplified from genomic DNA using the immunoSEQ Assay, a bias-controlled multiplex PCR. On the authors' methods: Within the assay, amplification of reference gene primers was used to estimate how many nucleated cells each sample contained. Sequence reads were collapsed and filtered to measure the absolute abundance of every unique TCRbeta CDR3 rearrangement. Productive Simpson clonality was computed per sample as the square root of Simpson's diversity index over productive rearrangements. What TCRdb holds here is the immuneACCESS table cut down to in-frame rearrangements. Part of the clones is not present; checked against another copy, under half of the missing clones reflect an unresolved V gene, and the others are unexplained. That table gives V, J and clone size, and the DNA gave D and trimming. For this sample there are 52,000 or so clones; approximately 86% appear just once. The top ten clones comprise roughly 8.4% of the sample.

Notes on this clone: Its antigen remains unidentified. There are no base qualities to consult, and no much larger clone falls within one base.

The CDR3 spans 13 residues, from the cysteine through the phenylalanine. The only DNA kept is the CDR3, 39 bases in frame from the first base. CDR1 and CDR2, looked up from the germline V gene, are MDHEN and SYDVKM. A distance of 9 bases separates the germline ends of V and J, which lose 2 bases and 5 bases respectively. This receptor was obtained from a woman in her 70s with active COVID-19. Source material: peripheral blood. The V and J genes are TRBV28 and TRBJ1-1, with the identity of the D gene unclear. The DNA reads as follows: TGTGCCAGCAGTTTAGGTGGAGGGACTGAAGCTTTCTTT. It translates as CASSLGGGTEAFF.